This TCR beta chain was observed in a study of Graves' ophthalmopathy and Graves' hyperthyroidism. The PBMCs originated from approximately 9.5 ml of fresh peripheral blood. TCR beta CDR3 regions were amplified from RNA transcripts. HTBI-primed first-round RT-PCR preceded second-round multiplex PCR. Via MiXCR, TCRdb re-called the multiplex PCR reads, giving one row per CDR3 protein. There are fewer than 400,000 distinct CDR3 sequences in the sample; around 16% occur only once, and 1.5% to 2% lies in the top ten. Trimming removed 3 bases from V and 2 bases from J, with 11 bases in between. The CDR3 covers 14 residues.

The TCR comes from a woman in her late teens or twenties with Graves' ophthalmopathy. This chain joins TRBV12-3 or TRBV12-4 and TRBJ2-7; D is uncertain. The sequenced sample consisted of peripheral blood. CDR3 nucleotides: TGTGCCAGCAGTTTGCCAGGTGCAACCTACGAGCAGTACTTC. It translates to CASSLPGATYEQYF.